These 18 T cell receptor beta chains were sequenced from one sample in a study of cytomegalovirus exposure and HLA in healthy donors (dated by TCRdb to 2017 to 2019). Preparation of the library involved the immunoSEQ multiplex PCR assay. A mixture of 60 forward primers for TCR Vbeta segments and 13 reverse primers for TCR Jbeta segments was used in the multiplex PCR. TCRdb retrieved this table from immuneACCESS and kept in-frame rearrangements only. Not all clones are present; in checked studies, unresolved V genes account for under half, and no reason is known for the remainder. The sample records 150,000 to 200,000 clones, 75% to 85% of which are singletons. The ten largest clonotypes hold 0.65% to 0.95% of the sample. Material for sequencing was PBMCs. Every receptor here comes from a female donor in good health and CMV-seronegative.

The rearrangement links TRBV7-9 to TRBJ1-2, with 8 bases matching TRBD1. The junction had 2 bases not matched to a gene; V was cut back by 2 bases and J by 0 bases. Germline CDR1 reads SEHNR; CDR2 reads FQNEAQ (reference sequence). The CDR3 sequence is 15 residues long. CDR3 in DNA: TGTGCCAGCAGCTTATTCAGGGGGCCTAACTATGGCTACACCTTC. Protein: CASSLFRGPNYGYTF. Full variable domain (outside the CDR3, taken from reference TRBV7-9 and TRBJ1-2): DTGVSQNPRHKITKRGQNVTFRCDPISEHNRLYWYRQTLGQGPEFLTYFQNEAQLEKSRLLSDRFSAERPKGSFSTLEIQRTEQGDSAMYLCASSLFRGPNYGYTFGSGTRLTVV.

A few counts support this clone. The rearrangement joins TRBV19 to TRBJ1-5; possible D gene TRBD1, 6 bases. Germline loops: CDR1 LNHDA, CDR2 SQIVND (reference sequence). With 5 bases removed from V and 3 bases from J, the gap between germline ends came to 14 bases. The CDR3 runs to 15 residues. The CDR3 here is CASSESGGVNQPQHF. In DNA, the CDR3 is TGTGCCAGTAGTGAGTCGGGGGGCGTCAATCAGCCCCAGCATTTT.

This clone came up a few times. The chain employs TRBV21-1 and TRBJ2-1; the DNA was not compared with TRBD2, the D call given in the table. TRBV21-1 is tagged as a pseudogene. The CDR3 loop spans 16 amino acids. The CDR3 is CASSKNPSGSGNEQFF. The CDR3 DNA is TGTGCCAGCAGCAAAAATCCCAGCGGGAGTGGGAATGAGCAGTTCTTC.

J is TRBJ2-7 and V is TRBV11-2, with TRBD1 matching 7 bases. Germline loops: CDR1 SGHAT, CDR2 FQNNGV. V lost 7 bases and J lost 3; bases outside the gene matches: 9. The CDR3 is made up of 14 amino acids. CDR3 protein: CASKISGGYYEQYF. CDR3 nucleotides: TGTGCCAGCAAAATCTCAGGGGGATACTACGAGCAGTACTTC.

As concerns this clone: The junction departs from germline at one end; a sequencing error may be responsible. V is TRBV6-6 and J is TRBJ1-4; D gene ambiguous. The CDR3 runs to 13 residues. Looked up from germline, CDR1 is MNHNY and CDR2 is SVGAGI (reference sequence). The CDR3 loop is CASSPDPSQAGLF. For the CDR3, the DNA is TGTGCCAGCAGTCCAGACCCCTCCCAGGCAGGCCTTTTT.

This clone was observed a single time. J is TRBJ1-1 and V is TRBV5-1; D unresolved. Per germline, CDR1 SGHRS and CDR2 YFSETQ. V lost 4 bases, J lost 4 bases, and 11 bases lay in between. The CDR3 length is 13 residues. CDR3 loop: CASSMELVTEAFF. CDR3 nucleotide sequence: TGCGCCAGCAGCATGGAACTAGTCACTGAAGCTTTCTTT. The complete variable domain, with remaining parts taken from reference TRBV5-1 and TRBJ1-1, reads KAGVTQTPRYLIKTRGQQVTLSCSPISGHRSVSWYQQTPGQGLQFLFEYFSETQRNKGNFPGRFSGRQFSNSRSEMNVSTLELGDSALYLCASSMELVTEAFFGQGTRLTVV.

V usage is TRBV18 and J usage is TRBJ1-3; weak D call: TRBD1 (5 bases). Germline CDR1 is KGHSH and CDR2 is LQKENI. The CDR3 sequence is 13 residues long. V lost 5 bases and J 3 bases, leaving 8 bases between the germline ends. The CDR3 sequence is CASSSTVGNTIYF. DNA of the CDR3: TGTGCCAGCTCATCGACAGTTGGAAACACCATATATTTT.

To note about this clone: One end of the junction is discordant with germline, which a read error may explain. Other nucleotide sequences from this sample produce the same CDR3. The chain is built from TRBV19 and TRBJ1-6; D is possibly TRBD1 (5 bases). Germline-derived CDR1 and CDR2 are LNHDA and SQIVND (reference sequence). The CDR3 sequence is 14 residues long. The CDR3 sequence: CASSIGQGNSPLHF. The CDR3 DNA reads TGCGCCAGTAGTATCGGTCAGGGAAATTCACCCCTCCACTTT. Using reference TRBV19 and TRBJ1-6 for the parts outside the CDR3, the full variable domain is DGGITQSPKYLFRKEGQNVTLSCEQNLNHDAMYWYRQDPGQGLRLIYYSQIVNDFQKGDIAEGYSVSREKKESFPLTVTSAQKNPTAFYLCASSIGQGNSPLHFGNGTRLTVT.

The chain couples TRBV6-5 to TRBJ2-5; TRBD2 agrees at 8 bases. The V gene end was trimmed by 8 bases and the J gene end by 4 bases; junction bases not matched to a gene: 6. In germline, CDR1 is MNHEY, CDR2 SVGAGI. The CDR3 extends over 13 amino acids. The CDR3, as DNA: TGTGCCAGCCGACAAAGCGGGAGAGAGACCCAGTACTTC. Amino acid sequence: CASRQSGRETQYF.

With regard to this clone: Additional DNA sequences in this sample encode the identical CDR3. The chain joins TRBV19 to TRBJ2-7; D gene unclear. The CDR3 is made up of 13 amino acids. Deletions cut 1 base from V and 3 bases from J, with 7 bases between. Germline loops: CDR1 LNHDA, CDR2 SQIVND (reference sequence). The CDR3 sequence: CASSIGRNYEQYF. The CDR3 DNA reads TGTGCCAGTAGTATAGGCAGGAACTACGAGCAGTACTTC.

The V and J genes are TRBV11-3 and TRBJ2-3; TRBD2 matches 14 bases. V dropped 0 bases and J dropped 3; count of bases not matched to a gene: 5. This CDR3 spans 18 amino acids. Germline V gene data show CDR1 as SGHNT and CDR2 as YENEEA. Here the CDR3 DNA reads TGTGCCAGCAGCTTAGAGGGGACTAGCGGGAGCGGGACAGATACGCAGTATTTT. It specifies CASSLEGTSGSGTDTQYF.

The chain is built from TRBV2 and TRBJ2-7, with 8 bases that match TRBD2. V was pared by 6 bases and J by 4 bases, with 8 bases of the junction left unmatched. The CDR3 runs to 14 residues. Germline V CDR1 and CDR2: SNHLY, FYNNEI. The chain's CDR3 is CASRSRAGGYEQYF. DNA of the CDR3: TGTGCCAGCAGGTCTCGCGCGGGAGGATACGAGCAGTACTTC.

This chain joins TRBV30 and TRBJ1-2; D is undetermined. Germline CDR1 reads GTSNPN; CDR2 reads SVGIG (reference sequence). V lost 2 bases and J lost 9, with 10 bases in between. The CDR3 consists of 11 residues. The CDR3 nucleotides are TGTGCCTGGAGTCCCCAGCGAAGCTACACCTTC. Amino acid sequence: CAWSPQRSYTF.

The CDR3 loop reads CASSSLAAPSNEQFF. The DNA for the CDR3 is TGTGCCAGCAGTTCCTTAGCCGCTCCATCCAATGAGCAGTTCTTC. The chain recombines TRBV6-4 with TRBJ2-1; unclear D gene. The CDR3 is made up of 15 amino acids. Between the trimmed V and J ends, which lost 5 bases and 6 bases, there was a span of 17 bases. Germline CDR1 and CDR2: MRHNA and SNTAGT.

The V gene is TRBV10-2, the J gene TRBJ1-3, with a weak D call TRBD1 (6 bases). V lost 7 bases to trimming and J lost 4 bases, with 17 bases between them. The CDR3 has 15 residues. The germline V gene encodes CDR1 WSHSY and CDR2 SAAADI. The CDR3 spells CASTLDRRRGNTIYF. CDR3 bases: TGCGCCAGCACCCTCGACAGGAGGCGAGGAAACACCATATATTTT.

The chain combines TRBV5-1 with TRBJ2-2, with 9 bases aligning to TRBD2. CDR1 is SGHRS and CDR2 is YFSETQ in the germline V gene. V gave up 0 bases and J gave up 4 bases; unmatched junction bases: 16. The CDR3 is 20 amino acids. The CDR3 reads CASSLEVGLASNMGTGELFF. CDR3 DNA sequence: TGCGCCAGCAGCTTGGAAGTAGGACTAGCGAGTAATATGGGCACCGGGGAGCTGTTTTTT.

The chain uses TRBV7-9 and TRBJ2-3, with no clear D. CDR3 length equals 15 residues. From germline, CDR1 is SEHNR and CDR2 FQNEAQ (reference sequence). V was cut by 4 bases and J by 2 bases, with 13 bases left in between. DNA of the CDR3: TGTGCCAGCAGCTCCGCGGAAGCCGCCACAGATACGCAGTATTTT. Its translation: CASSSAEAATDTQYF.

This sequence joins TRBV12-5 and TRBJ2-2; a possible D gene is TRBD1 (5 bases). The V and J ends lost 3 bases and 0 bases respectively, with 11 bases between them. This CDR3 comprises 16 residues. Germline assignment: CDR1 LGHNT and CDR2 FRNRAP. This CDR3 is CASGFQTATNTGELFF. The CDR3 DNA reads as TGTGCTAGTGGTTTCCAGACAGCCACGAACACCGGGGAGCTGTTTTTT.